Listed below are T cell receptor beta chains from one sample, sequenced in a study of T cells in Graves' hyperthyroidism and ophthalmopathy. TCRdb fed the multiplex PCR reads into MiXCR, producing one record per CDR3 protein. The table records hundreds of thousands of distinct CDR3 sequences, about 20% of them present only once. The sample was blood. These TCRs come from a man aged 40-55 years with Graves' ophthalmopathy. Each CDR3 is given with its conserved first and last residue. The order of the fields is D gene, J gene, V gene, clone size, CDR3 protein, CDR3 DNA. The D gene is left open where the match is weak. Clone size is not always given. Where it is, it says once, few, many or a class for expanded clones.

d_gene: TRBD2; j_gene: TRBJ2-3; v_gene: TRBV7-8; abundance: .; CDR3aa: CASSLESGTSGSTDTQYF; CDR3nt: TGTGCCAGCAGCTTAGAATCCGGGACTAGCGGTAGCACAGATACGCAGTATTTT
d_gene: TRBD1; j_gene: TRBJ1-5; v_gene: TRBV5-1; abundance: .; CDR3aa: CASRRGTGGGQPQHF; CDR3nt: TGTGCCAGCAGGCGTGGAACAGGGGGCGGTCAGCCCCAGCATTTT
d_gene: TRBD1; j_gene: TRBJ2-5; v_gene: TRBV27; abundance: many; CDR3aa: CASSYLGTANQETQYF; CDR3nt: TGTGCCAGCAGTTACCTCGGGACAGCTAACCAAGAGACCCAGTACTTC
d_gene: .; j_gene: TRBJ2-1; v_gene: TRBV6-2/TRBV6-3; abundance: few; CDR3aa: CASSPLGVNQFF; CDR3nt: TGTGCCAGCAGTCCCCTCGGGGTGAATCAGTTCTTC
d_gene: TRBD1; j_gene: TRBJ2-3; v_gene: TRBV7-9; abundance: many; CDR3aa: CASSPDRAGTDTQYF; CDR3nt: TGTGCCAGCAGCCCCGACAGGGCGGGCACAGATACGCAGTATTTT
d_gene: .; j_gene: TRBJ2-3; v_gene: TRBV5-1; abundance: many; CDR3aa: CASSLFSGEADTQYF; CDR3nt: TGCGCCAGCAGCTTGTTTTCGGGGGAGGCAGATACGCAGTATTTT
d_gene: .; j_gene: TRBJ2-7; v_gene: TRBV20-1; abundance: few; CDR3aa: CSAFSLWEGGEQYF; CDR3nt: TGCAGTGCTTTCAGCCTCTGGGAAGGGGGCGAGCAGTACTTC
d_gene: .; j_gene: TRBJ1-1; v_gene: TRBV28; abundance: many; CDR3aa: CASSLFIGGRRNTEAFF; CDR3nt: TGTGCCAGCAGTTTATTTATTGGGGGACGGAGGAACACTGAAGCTTTCTTT
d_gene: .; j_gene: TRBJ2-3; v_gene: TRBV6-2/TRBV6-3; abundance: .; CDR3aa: CASSYEFGSTDTQYF; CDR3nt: TGTGCCAGCAGTTACGAGTTCGGCAGCACAGATACGCAGTATTTT
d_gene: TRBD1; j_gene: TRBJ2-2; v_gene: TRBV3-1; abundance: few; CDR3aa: CASSQGQGGGTGELFF; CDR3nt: TGTGCCAGCAGCCAGGGACAGGGAGGAGGAACCGGGGAGCTGTTTTTT
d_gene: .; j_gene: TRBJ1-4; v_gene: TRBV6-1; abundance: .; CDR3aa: CASSDGSEKLFF; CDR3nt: TGTGCCAGCAGCGACGGCTCTGAAAAACTGTTTTTT
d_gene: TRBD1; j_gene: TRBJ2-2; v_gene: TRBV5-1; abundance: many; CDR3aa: CASSGDRGENTGELFF; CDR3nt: TGCGCCAGCAGCGGGGACAGAGGAGAGAACACCGGGGAGCTGTTTTTT
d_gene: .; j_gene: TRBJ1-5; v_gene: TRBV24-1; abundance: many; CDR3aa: CATSDPGTNQPQHF; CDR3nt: TGTGCCACCAGTGACCCTGGGACTAATCAGCCCCAGCATTTT
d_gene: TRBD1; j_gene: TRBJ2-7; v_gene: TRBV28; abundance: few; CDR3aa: CASQEDRENREQYF; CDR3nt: TGTGCCAGCCAAGAGGACAGGGAAAATAGAGAGCAGTACTTC
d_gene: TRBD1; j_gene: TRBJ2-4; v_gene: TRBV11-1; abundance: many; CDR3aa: CASSSTGAAAKNIQYF; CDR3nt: TGTGCCAGCAGCTCGACAGGGGCGGCAGCCAAAAACATTCAGTACTTC
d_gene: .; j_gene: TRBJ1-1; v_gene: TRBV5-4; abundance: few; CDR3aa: CASSPKTWENTEAFF; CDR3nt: TGTGCCAGCAGCCCTAAAACCTGGGAGAACACTGAAGCTTTCTTT
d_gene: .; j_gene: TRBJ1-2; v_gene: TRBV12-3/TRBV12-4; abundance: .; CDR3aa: CASRAGVGANGYTF; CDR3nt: TGTGCCAGCAGGGCGGGGGTGGGTGCAAATGGCTACACCTTC
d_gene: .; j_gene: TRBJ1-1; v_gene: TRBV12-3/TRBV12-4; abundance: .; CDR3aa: CASSLSQMNTEAFF; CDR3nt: TGTGCCAGCAGTTTATCACAGATGAACACTGAAGCTTTCTTT
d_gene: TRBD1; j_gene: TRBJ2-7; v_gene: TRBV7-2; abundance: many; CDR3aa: CASSLTGFEEQYF; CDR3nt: TGTGCCAGCAGCCTGACAGGGTTTGAGGAGCAGTACTTC
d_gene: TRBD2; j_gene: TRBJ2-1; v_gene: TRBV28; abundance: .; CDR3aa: CASSLLGTSGRGHEQFF; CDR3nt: TGTGCCAGCAGTTTATTGGGGACTAGCGGGAGGGGGCATGAGCAGTTCTTC